What follows are 29 T cell receptor beta chains derived from one specimen sequenced in a study of T cell clonality in common variable immunodeficiency. TCRdb's table, derived via immunoSEQ multiplex PCR, lists solely in-frame clones and lacks some. Observed in the sample are more than 55,000 clones, none of them singletons. The sample consisted of peripheral blood mononuclear cells. Source of these receptors: a person between 18 and 75 years old in good health.

This clone was seen ten or more times. The CDR3 end falls 3 residues outside the read, so it is completed with the germline J gene. V is TRBV6-1 and J is TRBJ2-7; tentatively, D is TRBD1 (5 bases). Per germline, CDR1 MNHNS and CDR2 SASEGT. This CDR3 comprises 15 residues. V was pared by 3 bases and J by 2 bases, with 14 bases between. CDR3: CASSDQGVDPYEQYF. The DNA read from the CDR3 is TGTGCCAGCAGTGATCAGGGTGTGGATCCCTACGAG.

This clone appeared many times. Read data end 3 residues before the CDR3 end; the end is taken from the germline J gene. The rearrangement joins TRBV5-4 to TRBJ2-7, with TRBD2 matching 9 bases. Germline CDR1 reads SGHNT; CDR2 reads YYREEE (reference sequence). V shed 5 bases, J shed 5 bases, and the junction held 14 bases outside the gene matches. The CDR3 is made up of 16 amino acids. The CDR3 spells CASSLMGSGSRHEQYF. CDR3 DNA (partial): TGTGCCAGCAGTCTGATGGGTAGCGGGAGTCGGCACGAG. Supplemented by reference TRBV5-4 and TRBJ2-7, the full variable domain reads ETGVTQSPTHLIKTRGQQVTLRCSSQSGHNTVSWYQQALGQGPQFIFQYYREEENGRGNFPPRFSGLQFPNYSSELNVNALELDDSALYLCASSLMGSGSRHEQYFGPGTRLTVT.

This clone was recorded at least ten times. Read coverage stops 3 residues before the CDR3 terminus; the germline J gene supplies the remainder. The rearrangement links TRBV30 to TRBJ1-1; D uncertain. Germline V CDR1 and CDR2: GTSNPN, SVGIG (reference sequence). The CDR3 runs 13 residues. The CDR3: CAWRGSSHAEAFF. The part of the CDR3 DNA that was read is TGTGCCTGGAGAGGGTCTAGCCACGCCGAA.

This clone has at least ten counts. The read is 3 residues too short to cover the CDR3 end, so that end is filled in from the germline J gene. This chain connects TRBV6-2 or TRBV6-3 to TRBJ2-3; TRBD1 aligns across 10 bases. The CDR3 is 14 amino acids. With 6 bases clipped from V and 8 bases from J, the junction kept 8 bases outside the gene matches. The germline gives CDR1 MNHEY, CDR2 SVGEGT. CDR3 DNA (partial): TGTGCCAGCAGCTATACGACAGGGGGCCGTACG. Translating it yields CASSYTTGGRT. The CDR3 in its entirety is CASSYTTGGRTQYF.

This clone was counted ten times or more. Read coverage stops 3 residues before the CDR3 terminus; the germline J gene supplies the remainder. This chain joins TRBV5-1 and TRBJ2-7; tentative D call: TRBD1 (6 bases). V was trimmed by 0 bases and J by 5 bases, leaving 12 bases between them. The CDR3 is 14 residues long. Germline V gives CDR1 SGHRS, CDR2 YFSETQ. The CDR3 here is CASSLGDKGDEQYF. CDR3 bases read: TGCGCCAGCAGCTTGGGGGACAAGGGTGACGAG.

Ten or more counts support this clone. The read terminates 3 residues before the CDR3 end, so the remaining end is supplied by the germline J gene. V is TRBV5-1 and J is TRBJ1-6; D uncertain. Germline V gene data show CDR1 as SGHRS and CDR2 as YFSETQ. CDR3 length equals 15 residues. Trimming took off 2 bases at V and 7 bases at J, with 13 bases between the two ends. CDR3 DNA, as far as it was read: TGCGCCAGCAGCTTTCAAAGCTCAGGAAATTCACCC. Its protein is CASSFQSSGNSP. Given in full, the CDR3 is CASSFQSSGNSPLHF. Complete variable domain (other parts from reference TRBV5-1 and TRBJ1-6): KAGVTQTPRYLIKTRGQQVTLSCSPISGHRSVSWYQQTPGQGLQFLFEYFSETQRNKGNFPGRFSGRQFSNSRSEMNVSTLELGDSALYLCASSFQSSGNSPLHFGNGTRLTVT.

This clone was seen many times. The DNA ends 3 residues before the CDR3 does, and the rest of the CDR3 is filled in from the germline J gene. The gene calls are TRBV2 and TRBJ2-2, with D possibly TRBD1 on 6 matching bases. The germline V and J ends were trimmed by 8 bases and 0 bases, with 10 bases remaining between them. Germline loops: CDR1 SNHLY, CDR2 FYNNEI. The CDR3 sequence is 14 residues long. The CDR3 loop is CASGGTTNTGELFF. The part of the CDR3 DNA that was read is TGTGCCAGCGGTGGGACAACGAACACCGGGGAG.

This clone showed up many times. The missing CDR3 end, 3 residues past where the read stops, is filled in from the germline J gene. V and J are TRBV20-1 and TRBJ1-4; 12 positions match TRBD1. The CDR3 is 18 residues long. Germline lookup yields CDR1 DFQATT and CDR2 SNEGSKA (reference sequence). CDR3 sequence reads: CSARGDRGPNSGANVLFF. The sequenced part of the CDR3 DNA is TGCAGTGCTAGAGGGGACAGGGGGCCGAACTCTGGGGCCAACGTA.

The sample holds many counts of this clone. The DNA ends 3 residues before the CDR3 does, and the rest of the CDR3 is filled in from the germline J gene. This chain uses TRBV5-1 with TRBJ2-3; the D gene is possibly TRBD2 (6 bases). The CDR3 has 13 residues. V lost 4 bases and J lost 4, with 10 bases in between. CDR1 and CDR2 from the germline V gene are SGHRS and YFSETQ. The sequenced CDR3 bases are TGCGCCAGCAGCGGTCGCGGGGCAGATACG. Translation: CASSGRGADT. The complete CDR3 protein is CASSGRGADTQYF.

This clone was counted ten times or more. The read finishes 3 residues shy of the CDR3 end, and the germline J gene is used to complete it. The rearrangement uses TRBV6-4 and TRBJ2-2, with 8 nucleotides matching TRBD1. The CDR3 consists of 14 residues. V lost 6 bases and J lost 4; bases outside the gene matches: 4. Per the germline V gene, CDR1 is MRHNA and CDR2 is SNTAGT. CDR3 loop: CASSQGASTGELFF. The CDR3 bases that were read are TGTGCCAGCAGCCAGGGGGCGAGCACCGGGGAG.

At least ten counts were recorded for this clone. Sequencing ends 3 residues short of the CDR3 end; the germline J gene provides the rest. This chain connects TRBV5-4 to TRBJ1-1; possible D gene TRBD1, 6 bases. CDR1 and CDR2 (germline): SGHNT, YYREEE (reference sequence). Trimming shortened V by 4 bases and J by 1 base, and 11 bases separated the two germline ends. The CDR3 has 14 amino acids. The CDR3 sequence is CASSKGVGNTEAFF. The sequenced part of the CDR3 DNA is TGTGCCAGCAGCAAGGGGGTGGGGAACACTGAA.

As regards this clone: This may arise from a read error, as a much more abundant clone is one base away. The read comes to an end 3 residues before the CDR3 does, leaving the germline J gene to fill in the end. This CDR3 is also generated by other DNA sequences in the sample. The gene calls are TRBV19 and TRBJ2-3; TRBD1 might be the D (6 bases). This CDR3 is built from 16 residues. Germline CDR1 LNHDA, CDR2 SQIVND (reference sequence). V was shortened by 5 bases and J by 3 bases, with 18 bases between the two germline ends. Incomplete CDR3 DNA: TGTGCCAGTAGTCGGATCGGACAGCGGCCTACAGATACG. This translates into CASSRIGQRPTDT. The full CDR3 is CASSRIGQRPTDTQYF.

The sample holds many counts of this clone. The read stops 3 residues short of the end of the CDR3; the missing end is completed from the germline J gene. This sequence joins TRBV9 and TRBJ2-3; weak D call: TRBD1 (6 bases). The CDR3 loop spans 15 amino acids. V was pared by 4 bases and J by 0 bases, with 12 bases between. Germline CDR1 is SGDLS and CDR2 is YYNGEE. The sequenced CDR3 bases are TGTGCCAGCAGCCCCCAGACAGGTAGCACAGATACG. It yields the protein CASSPQTGSTDT. The whole CDR3 sequence is CASSPQTGSTDTQYF.

This clone was detected ten times or more. The observed sequence ends 3 residues before the CDR3 terminus, with the missing tail filled in from the germline J gene. This chain connects TRBV5-1 to TRBJ1-1; D unclear. This CDR3 comprises 15 residues. V was cut by 0 bases and J by 1 base, with 10 bases left in between. Germline V gives CDR1 SGHRS, CDR2 YFSETQ. The CDR3 DNA, read in part, is TGCGCCAGCAGCTTGGTATCGGTTCCGAACACTGAA. Its protein product is CASSLVSVPNTE. Given in full, the CDR3 is CASSLVSVPNTEAFF.

This clone occurred many times. The read terminates 3 residues before the CDR3 end, so the remaining end is supplied by the germline J gene. The genes are TRBV19 and TRBJ1-2, with 9 bases lining up with TRBD1. Trimming at V came to 5 bases and at J to 5 bases, leaving 3 bases not matched to a gene. Germline lookup yields CDR1 LNHDA and CDR2 SQIVND (reference sequence). The CDR3 runs to 13 residues. The sequenced part of the CDR3 DNA is TGTGCCAGTAGTGGGGACAGGGTATATGGC. It encodes CASSGDRVYG. The whole CDR3 sequence reads CASSGDRVYGYTF.

As regards this clone: The CDR3 end lies 3 residues beyond the end of the read and is filled in from the germline J gene. This rearrangement joins TRBV6-2 or TRBV6-3 to TRBJ1-2; D is uncertain. Germline assignment: CDR1 MNHEY and CDR2 SVGEGT. The CDR3 has 17 amino acids. CDR3 in amino acids: CASSYSLTSGSMNDYTF. The DNA read from the CDR3 is TGTGCCAGCAGTTACTCCCTGACTAGCGGGAGTATGAATGAC.

This clone was counted a few times. The CDR3 is cut off 3 residues early in the read; its end comes from the germline J gene. This sequence joins TRBV5-4 and TRBJ1-6; 10 nucleotides line up with TRBD1. The CDR3 is made up of 13 amino acids. CDR1 is SGHNT and CDR2 is YYREEE in the germline V gene (reference sequence). The CDR3 reads CASSRGQGKTLHF. CDR3 DNA, as far as it was read: TGTGCCAGCAGCCGGGGACAGGGGAAAACC.

This clone was observed many times. The sequenced fragment ends 3 residues before the CDR3 boundary, so the rest is inferred from the germline J gene. The chain has TRBV30 and TRBJ2-7; 7 nucleotides line up with TRBD2. V shed 4 bases and J 4 bases; nucleotides not matched to a gene: 13. The germline gives CDR1 GTSNPN, CDR2 SVGIG (reference sequence). The CDR3 contains 15 residues. CDR3 protein: CAWTPASGEEYEQYF. The part of the CDR3 DNA that was read is TGTGCCTGGACTCCCGCTAGCGGAGAAGAATACGAG.

This clone has a count of ten or more. From the germline J gene comes the end of the CDR3, since the read stops 3 residues before it. The chain is built from TRBV2 and TRBJ2-2; 7 nucleotides match TRBD1. The trim removed 9 bases at V and 1 base at J, leaving 5 bases unmatched. This CDR3 contains 14 residues. CDR1 and CDR2 (germline): SNHLY, FYNNEI. The covered CDR3 bases are TGTGCCAGTGAGACAGGGTGGAACACCGGGGAG. Encoded protein: CASETGWNTGE. The CDR3 in its entirety is CASETGWNTGELFF.

About this clone itself: The read finishes 3 residues shy of the CDR3 end, and the germline J gene is used to complete it. The rearrangement uses TRBV7-9 and TRBJ1-1, with D unresolved. The V end lost 1 base, the J end lost 6 bases, and 9 bases lay between the germline ends. Germline loops: CDR1 SEHNR, CDR2 FQNEAQ (reference sequence). The CDR3 totals 13 residues. This chain's CDR3 is CASSLVGRAEAFF. Incomplete CDR3 DNA: TGTGCCAGCAGCTTAGTCGGGCGGGCTGAA.

This clone was found many times. The read stops 3 residues short of the end of the CDR3; the missing end is completed from the germline J gene. This sequence joins TRBV20-1 and TRBJ2-4; D perhaps matches TRBD1 (6 bases). The CDR3 is made up of 17 amino acids. Germline V gene lookup returns CDR1 DFQATT and CDR2 SNEGSKA (reference sequence). This CDR3 is CSAREVGGAIGNQPQYF. CDR3 bases read: TGCAGTGCTAGAGAGGTTGGGGGCGCGATAGGCAATCAGCCT.

This clone has more than one count but fewer than ten. Possible read error: a much larger clone is one base away. The read terminates 3 residues ahead of where the CDR3 ends, so the germline J gene completes it. The V and J genes are TRBV19 and TRBJ2-5; 8 bases match TRBD2. The CDR3 sequence is 16 residues long. Per germline, CDR1 LNHDA and CDR2 SQIVND (reference sequence). CDR3 DNA (partial): TGTGCCATTAGTATAGTTGCGGGGGGAGAGGGAGAGACC. Translated: CAISIVAGGEGET. The CDR3, in full, reads CAISIVAGGEGETQYF.

This clone was counted at least ten times. The read halts 3 residues ahead of the CDR3 end, with the missing end drawn from the germline J gene. The identical CDR3 is also encoded by other nucleotide sequences in the sample. The J gene is TRBJ1-3, the V gene TRBV16, with D hard to call. Trimming took 5 bases from V and 6 from J, leaving 23 bases between them. This CDR3 has 17 amino acids. Germline V gene sequence: CDR1 KGHSY, CDR2 FQNENV. CDR3 DNA (partial): TGTGCCAGCAGCGCCACCGTCCTAGGCTCCAAAGCAAACACC. Its protein product is CASSATVLGSKANT. Given in full, the CDR3 is CASSATVLGSKANTIYF.

This clone was observed at least ten times. The CDR3 is cut off 3 residues early in the read; its end comes from the germline J gene. The chain couples TRBV2 to TRBJ1-5; weak D call: TRBD1 (6 bases). The CDR3 has 15 residues. The V gene's germline CDR1 is SNHLY and CDR2 FYNNEI. The V and J ends lost 7 bases and 6 bases respectively, with 19 bases between them. The CDR3 region is CASTSRGREGQPQHF. The CDR3 DNA, read in part, is TGTGCCAGCACCAGCAGGGGCAGGGAAGGTCAGCCC.

This clone was detected many times. The CDR3 extends 3 residues past the end of the read, so its final part is completed from the germline J gene. The V gene is TRBV20-1, the J gene TRBJ2-3; D not certain. The CDR3 has 13 residues. Germline lookup yields CDR1 DFQATT and CDR2 SNEGSKA (reference sequence). The germline V and J ends were trimmed by 3 bases and 1 base, with 8 bases remaining between them. This chain's CDR3 is CSASGQGTDTQYF. Partial CDR3 DNA: TGCAGTGCTAGCGGTCAGGGCACAGATACG.

This clone was seen repeatedly, ten times or more. The CDR3 extends 3 residues past the end of the read, so its final part is completed from the germline J gene. The chain employs TRBV20-1 and TRBJ2-7, with D possibly being TRBD1 (6 bases). Trimming left V 2 bases short and J 0 bases short, with 11 bases between. CDR1 and CDR2 (germline): DFQATT, SNEGSKA (reference sequence). The CDR3 spans 14 residues. CDR3 DNA, as far as it was read: TGCAGTGCTAGATATGACAGGAGCTCCTACGAG. Its translation: CSARYDRSSYE. The whole CDR3 protein reads CSARYDRSSYEQYF.

On this clone: Coverage ceases 3 residues before the CDR3 finishes, and the germline J gene fills in the end. The rearrangement joins TRBV20-1 to TRBJ2-1; the match to TRBD1 covers 7 bases. The CDR3 is 13 amino acids. V lost 6 bases to trimming and J lost 7 bases; unmatched junction nucleotides: 9. Germline V lookup: CDR1 DFQATT, CDR2 SNEGSKA (reference sequence). The CDR3 reads CSAATGNKNEQFF. CDR3 bases read: TGCAGTGCAGCGACAGGGAACAAAAATGAG.

This clone was seen repeatedly, ten times or more. The CDR3 DNA, read in part, is TGCGCCAGCAGCGCCTCGGGACTGAGCAAAGGAAACACC. Encoded protein: CASSASGLSKGNT. The entire CDR3 reads CASSASGLSKGNTIYF. The V and J genes are TRBV5-1 and TRBJ1-3; D perhaps matches TRBD1 (5 bases). The read stops 3 residues short of the end of the CDR3; the missing end is completed from the germline J gene. Germline lookup yields CDR1 SGHRS and CDR2 YFSETQ. The V end lost 4 bases, the J end lost 4 bases, and 18 bases lay between the germline ends. There are 16 residues in the CDR3.

This clone was seen ten or more times. Read coverage stops 3 residues before the CDR3 terminus; the germline J gene supplies the remainder. The gene calls are TRBV6-4 and TRBJ1-6; 7 positions agree with TRBD1. Unmatched junction bases numbered 10, after V lost 8 bases and J lost 9 bases. Germline loops: CDR1 MRHNA, CDR2 SNTAGT. CDR3 size: 14 residues. Incomplete CDR3 DNA: TGTGCCAGCCGGGACAGCCGGGATGGTTCACCC. Protein product: CASRDSRDGSP. The entire CDR3 sequence reads CASRDSRDGSPLHF.